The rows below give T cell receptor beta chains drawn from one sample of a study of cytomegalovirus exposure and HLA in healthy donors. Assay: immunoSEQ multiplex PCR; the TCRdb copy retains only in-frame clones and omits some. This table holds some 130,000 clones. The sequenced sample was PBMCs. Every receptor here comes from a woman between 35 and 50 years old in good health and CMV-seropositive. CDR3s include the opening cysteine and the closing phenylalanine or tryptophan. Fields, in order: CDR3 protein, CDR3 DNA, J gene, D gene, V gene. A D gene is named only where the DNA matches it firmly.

CDR3aa: CASSLHGTAEAFF; CDR3nt: TGTGCCAGCAGTTTGCACGGGACAGCTGAAGCTTTCTTT; j_gene: TRBJ1-1; d_gene: TRBD1; v_gene: TRBV27
CDR3aa: CASSSTTSGRAFYNEQFF; CDR3nt: TGTGCCAGCAGCTCTACGACTAGCGGGAGGGCCTTCTACAATGAGCAGTTCTTC; j_gene: TRBJ2-1; d_gene: TRBD2; v_gene: TRBV7-2
CDR3aa: CASRLDRDYGYTF; CDR3nt: TGTGCCAGCAGACTTGACAGAGACTATGGCTACACCTTC; j_gene: TRBJ1-2; d_gene: .; v_gene: TRBV6-1
CDR3aa: CASSLRIAGGRNEQFF; CDR3nt: TGTGCCAGCAGTCTCCGAATTGCGGGAGGCCGTAATGAGCAGTTCTTC; j_gene: TRBJ2-1; d_gene: TRBD2; v_gene: TRBV27
CDR3aa: CASSISTGTGPEQFF; CDR3nt: TGTGCCAGTAGTATATCTACCGGGACAGGGCCTGAGCAGTTCTTC; j_gene: TRBJ2-1; d_gene: TRBD1; v_gene: TRBV19
CDR3aa: CASSLQGATEAFF; CDR3nt: TGTGCCAGCAGCTTACAGGGGGCCACTGAAGCTTTCTTT; j_gene: TRBJ1-1; d_gene: TRBD1; v_gene: TRBV7-2
CDR3aa: CSVDGIQETQYF; CDR3nt: TGCAGCGTTGACGGGATTCAAGAGACCCAGTACTTC; j_gene: TRBJ2-5; d_gene: .; v_gene: TRBV29-1
CDR3aa: CASSYLVGANTEAFF; CDR3nt: TGTGCCAGCAGCTATCTCGTAGGGGCGAACACTGAAGCTTTCTTT; j_gene: TRBJ1-1; d_gene: .; v_gene: TRBV7-2
CDR3aa: CASSHGQQQETQYF; CDR3nt: TGCGCCAGCAGCCACGGACAGCAACAAGAGACCCAGTACTTC; j_gene: TRBJ2-5; d_gene: .; v_gene: TRBV5-1
CDR3aa: CASSQRTSGSPYNEQFF; CDR3nt: TGCGCCAGCAGCCAACGGACTAGCGGGAGCCCCTACAATGAGCAGTTCTTC; j_gene: TRBJ2-1; d_gene: TRBD2; v_gene: TRBV4-3
CDR3aa: CASSLGLAGGNEQFF; CDR3nt: TGTGCCAGCAGCTTGGGGCTAGCGGGAGGCAATGAGCAGTTCTTC; j_gene: TRBJ2-1; d_gene: TRBD2; v_gene: TRBV5-6
CDR3aa: CASSLTGRVWCEQYF; CDR3nt: TGTGCCAGCAGCCTCACAGGGAGGGTATGGTGCGAGCAGTACTTC; j_gene: TRBJ2-7; d_gene: .; v_gene: TRBV21-1
CDR3aa: CASTPQRGGDEKLFF; CDR3nt: TGTGCCAGCACCCCCCAGCGTGGAGGGGACGAAAAACTGTTTTTT; j_gene: TRBJ1-4; d_gene: .; v_gene: TRBV6-1
CDR3aa: CASIPRARGNQPQHF; CDR3nt: TGTGCCAGTATCCCGAGGGCTAGGGGCAATCAGCCCCAGCATTTT; j_gene: TRBJ1-5; d_gene: .; v_gene: TRBV19
CDR3aa: CASSIQGQGARFAKNIQYF; CDR3nt: TGTGCCAGTAGTATTCAGGGACAGGGGGCGCGATTTGCCAAAAACATTCAGTACTTC; j_gene: TRBJ2-4; d_gene: TRBD1; v_gene: TRBV19
CDR3aa: CASSLAQTSIYEQYF; CDR3nt: TGTGCCAGCAGCTTAGCGCAGACTAGCATCTACGAGCAGTACTTC; j_gene: TRBJ2-7; d_gene: TRBD2; v_gene: TRBV7-2
CDR3aa: CASSPHTDTQYF; CDR3nt: TGTGCCAGCAGCCCACACACAGATACGCAGTATTTT; j_gene: TRBJ2-3; d_gene: .; v_gene: TRBV9
CDR3aa: CASSPITSGYTYNEQFF; CDR3nt: TGTGCCAGCTCACCAATTACTAGCGGGTATACCTACAATGAGCAGTTCTTC; j_gene: TRBJ2-1; d_gene: TRBD2; v_gene: TRBV18
CDR3aa: CASSFLAGGDNEQFF; CDR3nt: TGCGCCAGCAGCTTCCTAGCGGGAGGGGACAATGAGCAGTTCTTC; j_gene: TRBJ2-1; d_gene: TRBD2; v_gene: TRBV5-1
CDR3aa: CASTSGSGRTDTQYF; CDR3nt: TGTGCCAGCACCAGCGGTAGCGGACGCACAGATACGCAGTATTTT; j_gene: TRBJ2-3; d_gene: .; v_gene: TRBV27
CDR3aa: CASSRTGNTEAFF; CDR3nt: TGTGCCAGCAGCCGGACAGGAAACACTGAAGCTTTCTTT; j_gene: TRBJ1-1; d_gene: TRBD1; v_gene: TRBV7-8
CDR3aa: CAWSVGTYINQPQHF; CDR3nt: TGTGCCTGGAGTGTGGGGACATACATCAATCAGCCCCAGCATTTT; j_gene: TRBJ1-5; d_gene: .; v_gene: TRBV30
CDR3aa: CASSLGGHLATNEKLFF; CDR3nt: TGTGCCAGCAGCTTAGGTGGACACCTTGCAACTAATGAAAAACTGTTTTTT; j_gene: TRBJ1-4; d_gene: .; v_gene: TRBV11-2
CDR3aa: CASSPRRGGGNEQFF; CDR3nt: TGTGCCAGCAGCCCACGGCGGGGAGGGGGCAATGAGCAGTTCTTC; j_gene: TRBJ2-1; d_gene: .; v_gene: TRBV5-6
CDR3aa: CSVERLSGGELFF; CDR3nt: TGCAGCGTTGAGCGTCTGTCCGGCGGGGAGCTGTTTTTT; j_gene: TRBJ2-2; d_gene: .; v_gene: TRBV29-1
CDR3aa: CAWRRDRALSGANVLTF; CDR3nt: TGTGCCTGGAGAAGGGACAGGGCGCTCTCTGGGGCCAACGTCCTGACTTTC; j_gene: TRBJ2-6; d_gene: TRBD1; v_gene: TRBV30
CDR3aa: CSVEEWVGGLGAF; CDR3nt: TGCAGCGTTGAAGAGTGGGTAGGGGGATTAGGGGCCTTC; j_gene: TRBJ1-2; d_gene: .; v_gene: TRBV29-1
CDR3aa: CASSLTPPTSGNYQETQYF; CDR3nt: TGTGCCAGCAGCTTAACCCCCCCTACTAGCGGGAATTACCAAGAGACCCAGTACTTC; j_gene: TRBJ2-5; d_gene: TRBD2; v_gene: TRBV7-3
CDR3aa: CASSGRGPGEQYF; CDR3nt: TGTGCCAGCAGTGGCAGGGGACCAGGAGAGCAGTACTTC; j_gene: TRBJ2-7; d_gene: .; v_gene: TRBV25-1
CDR3aa: CASRPKAGNYGYTF; CDR3nt: TGTGCCAGCAGACCCAAGGCAGGGAACTATGGCTACACCTTC; j_gene: TRBJ1-2; d_gene: .; v_gene: TRBV7-8
CDR3aa: CASSKPGSEAFF; CDR3nt: TGTGCCAGCAGCAAGCCAGGGTCGGAAGCTTTCTTT; j_gene: TRBJ1-1; d_gene: .; v_gene: TRBV7-6
CDR3aa: CASSPAGGPYEQYF; CDR3nt: TGTGCCAGCAGCCCTGCAGGGGGCCCCTACGAGCAGTACTTC; j_gene: TRBJ2-7; d_gene: TRBD1; v_gene: TRBV6-6
CDR3aa: CASRRTLGSYEQYF; CDR3nt: TGTGCCAGTAGAAGGACTCTTGGCTCCTACGAGCAGTACTTC; j_gene: TRBJ2-7; d_gene: .; v_gene: TRBV19
CDR3aa: CASSMRTGVVEAFF; CDR3nt: TGTGCCAGCAGTATGAGGACAGGGGTGGTTGAAGCTTTCTTT; j_gene: TRBJ1-1; d_gene: TRBD1; v_gene: TRBV6-6
CDR3aa: CASASNQRETQYF; CDR3nt: TGTGCTAGTGCCTCAAATCAACGGGAGACCCAGTACTTC; j_gene: TRBJ2-5; d_gene: .; v_gene: TRBV12-5
CDR3aa: CASSLYDSGPYEQYF; CDR3nt: TGCGCCAGCAGCTTGTATGATAGCGGCCCCTACGAGCAGTACTTC; j_gene: TRBJ2-7; d_gene: .; v_gene: TRBV5-1
CDR3aa: CASSSEGAGTEAFF; CDR3nt: TGTGCCAGCAGCTCTGAGGGGGCTGGCACTGAAGCTTTCTTT; j_gene: TRBJ1-1; d_gene: TRBD1; v_gene: TRBV7-8
CDR3aa: CASSAGVWNEQFF; CDR3nt: TGTGCCAGCAGTGCAGGGGTTTGGAATGAGCAGTTCTTC; j_gene: TRBJ2-1; d_gene: .; v_gene: TRBV6-1
CDR3aa: CASSLATGEAYEQYF; CDR3nt: TGTGCCAGCAGCTTAGCGACAGGGGAGGCCTACGAGCAGTACTTC; j_gene: TRBJ2-7; d_gene: TRBD1; v_gene: TRBV7-3
CDR3aa: CASSGQIYNSPLHF; CDR3nt: TGTGCCAGCAGCGGACAGATTTATAATTCACCCCTCCACTTT; j_gene: TRBJ1-6; d_gene: .; v_gene: TRBV2
CDR3aa: CASSASGGTYNEQFF; CDR3nt: TGTGCCAGCAGCGCGTCAGGCGGGACCTACAATGAGCAGTTCTTC; j_gene: TRBJ2-1; d_gene: .; v_gene: TRBV11-3
CDR3aa: CASSPRDSQETQYF; CDR3nt: TGTGCCAGCAGCCCAAGGGACTCTCAAGAGACCCAGTACTTC; j_gene: TRBJ2-5; d_gene: .; v_gene: TRBV11-2
CDR3aa: CSVDSSGRFNEQFF; CDR3nt: TGCAGCGTTGATTCTAGCGGGAGATTCAATGAGCAGTTCTTC; j_gene: TRBJ2-1; d_gene: TRBD2; v_gene: TRBV29-1
CDR3aa: CASSLFDISYEQYF; CDR3nt: TGTGCCAGCAGTTTATTTGACATATCCTACGAGCAGTACTTC; j_gene: TRBJ2-7; d_gene: .; v_gene: TRBV28
CDR3aa: CASSESRYEQYF; CDR3nt: TGTGCCAGCAGTGAGTCGCGTTACGAGCAGTACTTC; j_gene: TRBJ2-7; d_gene: .; v_gene: TRBV2
CDR3aa: CASSLGTQTEAFF; CDR3nt: TGTGCCAGCAGCTTGGGCACGCAGACTGAAGCTTTCTTT; j_gene: TRBJ1-1; d_gene: .; v_gene: TRBV5-6
CDR3aa: CASRTGGGGANVLTF; CDR3nt: TGTGCCAGTAGGACGGGAGGAGGTGGGGCCAACGTCCTGACTTTC; j_gene: TRBJ2-6; d_gene: TRBD2; v_gene: TRBV19
CDR3aa: CASSPASGEYEQYF; CDR3nt: TGTGCCAGCTCACCGGCTAGCGGTGAATACGAGCAGTACTTC; j_gene: TRBJ2-7; d_gene: TRBD2; v_gene: TRBV18
CDR3aa: CASSPRVSHQPQHF; CDR3nt: TGTGCCAGCAGTCCCAGGGTTTCCCATCAGCCCCAGCATTTT; j_gene: TRBJ1-5; d_gene: .; v_gene: TRBV6-4
CDR3aa: CASSLDGAALNTEAFF; CDR3nt: TGTGCCAGCAGCTTAGATGGAGCGGCTTTGAACACTGAAGCTTTCTTT; j_gene: TRBJ1-1; d_gene: .; v_gene: TRBV11-2
CDR3aa: CASNVNKGISIYGYTF; CDR3nt: TGTGCCAGCAACGTCAACAAGGGGATAAGTATCTATGGCTACACCTTC; j_gene: TRBJ1-2; d_gene: .; v_gene: TRBV9
CDR3aa: CASSQDRGTSRADTQYF; CDR3nt: TGCGCCAGCAGCCAAGATCGGGGGACTAGTCGTGCAGATACGCAGTATTTT; j_gene: TRBJ2-3; d_gene: TRBD2; v_gene: TRBV4-3
CDR3aa: CASRRDIQETQYF; CDR3nt: TGTGCCAGCAGGAGGGACATCCAAGAGACCCAGTACTTC; j_gene: TRBJ2-5; d_gene: .; v_gene: TRBV2
CDR3aa: CASSSELAGGPKELFF; CDR3nt: TGTGCCAGCAGTTCTGAACTAGCGGGAGGGCCAAAGGAGCTGTTTTTT; j_gene: TRBJ2-2; d_gene: TRBD2; v_gene: TRBV28
CDR3aa: CASSFPQGVETQYF; CDR3nt: TGTGCCAGCAGCTTCCCTCAGGGGGTAGAGACCCAGTACTTC; j_gene: TRBJ2-5; d_gene: TRBD1; v_gene: TRBV7-8